This T cell receptor (beta chain) was captured in a study of human T cells and chemical hapten exposure. The V gene's germline CDR1 is MNHEY and CDR2 SMNVEV (reference sequence). Trimming at V came to 6 bases and at J to 6 bases, leaving 5 bases not matched to a gene. CDR3 length: 14 residues. Time point of the sample: patch test 1, 2 weeks after DPC sensitization. The treatment was: therapeutic diphenylcyclopropenone sensitization with weekly scalp DPC. TCRdb itself ran the RACE reads through MiXCR, one entry per CDR3 protein. The sample includes some 200,000 distinct CDR3 sequences, 20% to 25% seen only once; the top ten take 6.7%.

The J gene is TRBJ1-1, the V gene TRBV27; TRBD1 matches 12 bases. Sample: whole blood, taken in connection with sensitization to the hapten diphenylcyclopropenone (DPC). This sequence was found in a woman aged 45 to 65 with alopecia areata. Some clones in this sample may be carry-over from other donors' samples. CDR3 in amino acids: CASRMGQGAPEAFF. The CDR3 DNA is TGTGCCAGCAGAATGGGACAGGGGGCGCCTGAAGCTTTCTTT.